This TCR beta chain is from a study of T cells in tumors after PD-1 blockade. Looked up from germline, CDR1 is MNHEY and CDR2 is SVGAGI. The CDR3 totals 15 residues. J lost 0 bases, V lost 6 bases, and 4 bases had no gene match. Sequencing used immunoSEQ multiplex PCR; TCRdb keeps in-frame clones, though not all of them. The table includes roughly 48,000 clones, over 70% detected once. This rearrangement joins TRBV6-5 to TRBJ1-4; 7 bases align to TRBD1. This sequence was found in a human donor with basal cell carcinoma. This sample comprised PBMCs, obtained before anti-PD-1 treatment. The CDR3 sequence: CASRRDSATNEKLFF. CDR3 in DNA: TGTGCCAGCAGAAGGGACAGTGCAACTAATGAAAAACTGTTTTTT.